This TCR beta chain was profiled in a study of OX40 agonist ivuxolimab in advanced cancers. In the study overall: Averaging about 60 years in age, with a range of roughly 23 to 85, the cohort was 65% to 90% male. Partial responses occurred in Three dose-escalation patients, one with hepatocellular carcinoma and two with cutaneous melanoma. The study's findings and limits: Relative to CD4+ cells, CD8+ T cells on average had more expanded clones. Determination of antigen specificity was not performed for the expanded peripheral T cells.

The table came from immunoSEQ multiplex PCR; TCRdb's copy has only in-frame clones and leaves some out. The sample shows approximately 37,000 clones, 65% to 85% of them seen only once. A word on this clone: Its antigen is currently unknown.

Germline assignment: CDR1 LNHDA and CDR2 SQIVND (reference sequence). J gave up 5 bases and V 4 bases, and 12 bases lay outside the gene matches. This CDR3 region has 18 residues. The TCR comes from an adult with an advanced solid tumor such as melanoma, head and neck, liver or kidney cancer. V usage is TRBV19 and J usage is TRBJ2-2; 11 bases are shared with TRBD2. Sequences were derived from CD4+ or CD8+ T cells sorted from blood, sampled in a trial of the OX40 agonist ivuxolimab. CDR3 nucleotides: TGTGCCAGTAGTACTAGCCTTCGACTAGCGGGGAATACCGGGGAGCTGTTTTTT. Protein: CASSTSLRLAGNTGELFF.